The entry that follows covers one T cell receptor (beta chain) sequence. Its antigen is currently unknown. V shed 0 bases, J shed 5 bases, and the junction held 4 bases outside the gene matches. The CDR3 runs to 15 residues. Germline CDR1 and CDR2: SGHRS and YFSETQ. This record belongs to a study of cytomegalovirus exposure and HLA in healthy donors. Study context: HLA-typed donors were the source of around 87 million unique TCRs, which an early data release held. Study observations and caveats: Later examination showed HLA-associated TCR beta chains had greater clonal expansion than equally common others. The authors assumed roughly uniform sequencing depth across donors for presence/absence analyses.

Primers: 60 Vbeta forward and 13 Jbeta reverse. Here immunoSEQ multiplex PCR was the method, and the copy in TCRdb shows in-frame clones only, minus some. The table lists about 200,000 clones, with 6.5% in the top ten. The source is a man aged 25 to 40 in good health and CMV-seronegative. This chain uses TRBV5-1 with TRBJ2-1, with TRBD1 identical over 8 bases. Sequenced material: PBMCs. CDR3 loop: CASSLAGGADNEQFF. The CDR3 nucleotides read TGCGCCAGCAGCTTGGCAGGGGGCGCCGACAATGAGCAGTTCTTC.